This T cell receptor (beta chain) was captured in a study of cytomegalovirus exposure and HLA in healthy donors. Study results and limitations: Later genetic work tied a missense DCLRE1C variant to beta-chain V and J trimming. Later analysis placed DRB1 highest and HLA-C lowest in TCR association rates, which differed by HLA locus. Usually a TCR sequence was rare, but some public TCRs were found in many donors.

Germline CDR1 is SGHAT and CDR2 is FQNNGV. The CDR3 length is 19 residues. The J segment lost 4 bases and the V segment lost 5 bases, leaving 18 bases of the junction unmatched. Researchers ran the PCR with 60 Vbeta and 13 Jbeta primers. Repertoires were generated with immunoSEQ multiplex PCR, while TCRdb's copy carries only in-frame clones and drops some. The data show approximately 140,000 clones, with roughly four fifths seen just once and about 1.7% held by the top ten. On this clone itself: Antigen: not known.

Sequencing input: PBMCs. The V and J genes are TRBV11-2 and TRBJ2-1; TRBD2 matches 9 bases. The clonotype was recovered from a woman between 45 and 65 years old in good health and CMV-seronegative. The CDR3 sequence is CASSKGGLAGSFIYNEQFF. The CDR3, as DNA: TGTGCCAGCAGCAAAGGGGGTCTAGCGGGGAGTTTTATTTACAATGAGCAGTTCTTC.